These 24 T cell receptor beta chains came from one sample sequenced in a study of identical twins. TCRdb re-derived calls from the 5' RACE reads in MiXCR, one entry per CDR3 protein. The table has some 790,000 distinct CDR3 sequences, around a sixth seen once. These data were also filed under a second study, of T cells expressing NK-cell markers.

Sequenced input: PBMCs. The receptors derive from a woman between 18 and 29 years old in good health.

This clonotype was picked up a small number of times. One end of the junction varies from germline; a read error may be responsible. This sequence joins TRBV20-1 and TRBJ1-4, with TRBD1 identical over 7 bases. Germline loops: CDR1 DFQATT, CDR2 SNEGSKA (reference sequence). This CDR3 is 12 amino acids long. The CDR3 region has the DNA TGCAGTGCTGGAGACAGGGACGAAAAACTGTTTTTT. This encodes CSAGDRDEKLFF.

The table lists this clonotype with a count of one. V and J are TRBV15 and TRBJ2-1; D is undetermined. Germline-derived CDR1 and CDR2 are LNHNV and YYDKDF (reference sequence). V was pared by 0 bases and J by 6 bases, with 12 bases between. CDR3 length equals 15 residues. CDR3 residues: CATSRDLGNSNEQFF. The DNA of the CDR3 is TGTGCCACCAGCAGAGATCTGGGGAACAGCAATGAGCAGTTCTTC.

Notes on this clonotype: The CDR3 ends on some other residue instead of the conserved phenylalanine or tryptophan, so this is likely a read error. This sequence joins TRBV27 and TRBJ1-1; no clear D gene. CDR1 is MNHEY and CDR2 is SMNVEV in the germline V gene (reference sequence). V was shortened by 3 bases and J by 1 base, with 9 bases between the two germline ends. This CDR3 contains 14 residues. The DNA for the CDR3 is TGTGCCAGCAGTTTTTCCGGGCCGAACACTGAAGCTTTCTTA. Amino acids: CASSFSGPNTEAFL.

The J gene is TRBJ2-3, the V gene TRBV15, with D possibly TRBD2 on 5 matching bases. Germline CDR1 is LNHNV and CDR2 is YYDKDF (reference sequence). Trimming pared 1 base from V and 0 bases from J, leaving 17 bases between. The CDR3 is made up of 18 amino acids. DNA of the CDR3: TGTGCCACCAGCAGAGCCTGGACTTCGCAAGCTAGCACAGATACGCAGTATTTT. It encodes CATSRAWTSQASTDTQYF.

This clonotype was detected a few times. The gene calls are TRBV11-2 and TRBJ2-4, with 7 nucleotides matching TRBD2. This CDR3 region has 16 residues. CDR1 and CDR2 from the germline V gene are SGHAT and FQNNGV. With 3 bases clipped from V and 2 bases from J, the junction kept 7 bases outside the gene matches. DNA of the CDR3: TGTGCCAGCAGCTTCCCGGGGAGGGGACCCAAAAACATTCAGTACTTC. Its protein product is CASSFPGRGPKNIQYF.

This clonotype was seen a handful of times. This chain connects TRBV6-2 or TRBV6-3 to TRBJ2-1; 9 bases align to TRBD1. Germline CDR1 is MNHEY and CDR2 is SVGEGT. This CDR3 region has 20 residues. V dropped 3 bases and J dropped 7; count of bases not matched to a gene: 22. CDR3 sequence: CASSYAQTPGTGRGGNEQFF. Written as DNA, the CDR3 is TGTGCCAGCAGTTATGCCCAAACCCCCGGGACAGGGAGAGGGGGGAATGAGCAGTTCTTC.

The CDR3 loop is CATSGRAGDTQYF. CDR3 in DNA: TGTGCCACTAGCGGGAGAGCGGGAGATACGCAGTATTTT. The chain recombines TRBV12-3 or TRBV12-4 with TRBJ2-3; TRBD2 matches at 10 bases. The CDR3 runs 13 residues. The junction had 6 bases not matched to a gene; V was cut back by 10 bases and J by 5 bases.

This clonotype was observed many times. V is TRBV10-1 and J is TRBJ2-3; D is undetermined. The CDR3 contains 13 residues. Germline loops: CDR1 WNHNN, CDR2 SYGVQD (reference sequence). Trimming took 2 bases from V and 6 from J, leaving 9 bases between them. CDR3 in DNA: TGCGCCAGCAGTGAGGGCTTAATGGATACGCAGTATTTT. Translation gives CASSEGLMDTQYF.

This clonotype has just a few counts. The chain couples TRBV5-4 to TRBJ2-3, with D maybe TRBD2 (5 bases). V lost 4 bases, J lost 5 bases, and 8 bases lay in between. Germline CDR1 is SGHNT and CDR2 is YYREEE (reference sequence). The CDR3 runs 12 residues. CDR3 DNA: TGTGCCAGCAGCGAACGGGAAGATACGCAGTATTTT. Its translation is CASSEREDTQYF.

This clonotype appeared a single time. The chain carries TRBV7-3 and TRBJ2-6; D is perhaps TRBD1 (5 bases). There are 15 residues in the CDR3. Germline V gene data show CDR1 as SGHTA and CDR2 as FQGTGA. Trimming left V 1 base short and J 4 bases short, with 8 bases between. The CDR3 DNA follows: TGTGCCAGCAGCTTAAATCCAGGGGGGGCCAACGTCCTGACTTTC. Its protein product is CASSLNPGGANVLTF.

This clonotype appeared many times. This chain connects TRBV12-3 or TRBV12-4 to TRBJ1-5; TRBD1 matches 7 bases. The V and J ends lost 5 bases and 6 bases, in that order; junction bases with no gene match: 1. The CDR3 is 12 residues long. CDR3 sequence (DNA): TGTGCCAGCAGTGGGACAGTTCAGCCCCAGCATTTT. Amino acid sequence: CASSGTVQPQHF.

The table lists this clonotype with a few counts. The chain recombines TRBV5-1 with TRBJ2-2; D is unclear. The CDR3 is 15 amino acids. Germline CDR1 reads SGHRS; CDR2 reads YFSETQ. The V end lost 4 bases, the J end lost 3 bases, and 13 bases lay between the germline ends. The CDR3 reads CASSNLDGYTGELFF. In nucleotides, the CDR3 is TGCGCCAGCAGCAACCTCGACGGGTACACCGGGGAGCTGTTTTTT.

This clonotype was seen more than once but under ten times. The V call is TRBV15, the J call TRBJ1-2; 7 bases align to TRBD1. J was trimmed by 2 bases and V by 0 bases; bases with no gene match: 3. The CDR3 is 15 residues long. Germline V gene lookup returns CDR1 LNHNV and CDR2 YYDKDF (reference sequence). This chain's CDR3 is CATSRDYRGNYGYTF. As DNA, the CDR3 is TGTGCCACCAGCAGAGATTACAGGGGCAACTATGGCTACACCTTC.

This clonotype was seen only a few times. This chain links TRBV7-9 with TRBJ2-7, with TRBD1 matching 8 bases. CDR3 size: 15 residues. V shed 5 bases, J shed 0 bases, and the junction held 6 bases outside the gene matches. CDR1 is SEHNR, CDR2 FQNEAQ, per germline (reference sequence). The CDR3 spells CASSLTGDGSYEQYF. CDR3 DNA sequence: TGTGCCAGCAGCCTGACAGGGGATGGCTCCTACGAGCAGTACTTC.

This clonotype was seen more than once but under ten times. The chain employs TRBV5-4 and TRBJ2-1, with TRBD2 matching over 7 bases. From germline, CDR1 is SGHNT and CDR2 YYREEE (reference sequence). V gave up 4 bases and J gave up 6 bases; unmatched junction bases: 4. This CDR3 has 13 residues. The chain's CDR3 is CASSRGGGNEQFF. CDR3 in DNA: TGTGCCAGCAGCCGTGGCGGGGGCAATGAGCAGTTCTTC.

The V gene is TRBV5-1, the J gene TRBJ2-5; 8 positions agree with TRBD2. Trimming cost V 4 bases and J 4 bases; bases outside gene matches: 6. The CDR3 runs to 14 residues. CDR1 is SGHRS, CDR2 YFSETQ, per germline. The DNA for the CDR3 is TGCGCCAGCAGCATCCGGGGGGGCGGAGAGACCCAGTACTTC. It codes for CASSIRGGGETQYF.

This clonotype was observed a handful of times. The V gene is TRBV7-9, the J gene TRBJ2-7; D perhaps matches TRBD2 (6 bases). The germline V gene encodes CDR1 SEHNR and CDR2 FQNEAQ (reference sequence). This CDR3 comprises 14 residues. V gave up 8 bases and J gave up 0 bases, with 14 bases separating them. In DNA, the CDR3 is TGTGCCAGCGGGTCGCCGGGACTCTCCTACGAGCAGTACTTC. It specifies CASGSPGLSYEQYF.

CDR3 coding DNA: TGCAGTGCTAGAGATCCCAGCGGAGCCTACGAACAGCAGTACTTC. It encodes CSARDPSGAYEQQYF. This chain joins TRBV20-1 and TRBJ2-7; the D gene is possibly TRBD2 (5 bases). V lost 0 bases, J lost 8 bases, and 20 bases lay in between. Germline V gives CDR1 DFQATT, CDR2 SNEGSKA (reference sequence). CDR3 length: 15 residues.

A few counts support this clonotype. V gene TRBV5-1 combines with J gene TRBJ2-3, with D possibly matching TRBD2 (7 bases). Germline V gene lookup returns CDR1 SGHRS and CDR2 YFSETQ. The V and J ends lost 3 bases and 6 bases respectively, with 14 bases between them. The CDR3 extends over 14 amino acids. The DNA of the CDR3 is TGCGCCAGCAGCTCTGGGGGGGCAGGGGATACGCAGTATTTT. This encodes CASSSGGAGDTQYF.

The V call is TRBV27, the J call TRBJ2-1; D not certain. There are 16 residues in the CDR3. Germline CDR1 is MNHEY and CDR2 is SMNVEV (reference sequence). The germline V and J ends were trimmed by 5 bases and 2 bases, with 16 bases remaining between them. This chain's CDR3 is CASSPNPRPAYNEQFF. The DNA for the CDR3 is TGTGCCAGCAGTCCCAACCCCCGGCCGGCCTACAATGAGCAGTTCTTC.

This clonotype appeared many times. The chain couples TRBV5-6 to TRBJ1-1; D is perhaps TRBD1 (6 bases). Germline CDR1 and CDR2: SGHDT and YYEEEE. With 5 bases removed from V and 5 bases from J, the gap between germline ends came to 16 bases. This CDR3 has 14 residues. CDR3 residues: CASSPKGRGTEAFF. Here the CDR3 DNA reads TGTGCCAGCAGTCCGAAAGGGAGGGGGACTGAAGCTTTCTTT.

The chain is built from TRBV9 and TRBJ2-5; tentatively, D is TRBD1 or TRBD2 (6 bases each). CDR1 and CDR2 (germline): SGDLS, YYNGEE. CDR3 size: 15 residues. The ends were cut back, 0 bases at V and 5 bases at J, with 14 bases in the middle. The CDR3 nucleotides are TGTGCCAGCAGCGTAGCTGACGGGGGCTGGGAGACCCAGTACTTC. Its protein is CASSVADGGWETQYF.

The V and J genes are TRBV29-1 and TRBJ2-1, with 8 nucleotides matching TRBD1. The germline gives CDR1 SQVTM, CDR2 ANQGSEA. This CDR3 contains 15 residues. After removal of 4 bases from V and 7 bases from J, the junction contained 12 bases not matched to a gene. CDR3 in amino acids: CSVGARDRITNEQFF. In DNA, the CDR3 is TGCAGCGTTGGGGCCCGGGACAGGATCACTAATGAGCAGTTCTTC.

This clonotype was picked up many times. The V call is TRBV5-6, the J call TRBJ1-6; the D gene is possibly TRBD1 (5 bases). CDR1 is SGHDT, CDR2 YYEEEE, per germline. The CDR3 consists of 14 residues. V was cut by 5 bases and J by 8 bases, with 14 bases left in between. CDR3 sequence: CASSQRDGYSPLHF. The CDR3 bases are TGTGCCAGCAGTCAAAGGGACGGCTATTCACCCCTCCACTTT.